The entry below describes one TCR beta chain. No antigen is known for it. The record originates from a study of T cell responses to AZD1222 COVID-19 vaccine. The protocol was immunoSEQ multiplex PCR, while the TCRdb copy is restricted to in-frame clones and leaves out a portion. The data contain about 180,000 clones, roughly nine tenths of them singletons. General study results and limits: When two AZD1222 doses had been given, Spike-specific TCR breadth and depth rose. Targets within unmutated variant regions were reportedly found for nearly half of spike-specific TCRs. Females made up more of the donors, who were largely white British, and clonal diversity may have come out too low.

The CDR3 totals 13 residues. CDR1 is MDHEN, CDR2 SYDVKM, per germline. Trimming removed 3 bases at V and 6 bases at J, with 9 bases between. The genes are TRBV28 and TRBJ1-5; tentative D call: TRBD1 (5 bases). Sequences were derived from peripheral blood, sampled on day 0 of AZD1222 vaccination. The TCR sequence derives from an adult in good health. DNA for the CDR3: TGTGCCAGCAGTTTCCTGGGGGGTCAGCCCCAGCATTTT. Amino acid sequence: CASSFLGGQPQHF.